This TCR beta chain was retrieved from a study of blood T cell repertoires in COVID-19. Assay used: immunoSEQ multiplex PCR; TCRdb lists only in-frame clones, some missing. The sample includes 280,000 or so clones, around 89% of them seen just once. CDR3 size: 14 residues. J gave up 7 bases and V 5 bases, and 6 bases lay outside the gene matches. Germline V CDR1 and CDR2: SGHAT, FQNNGV. This chain joins TRBV11-2 and TRBJ2-1; the match to TRBD2 covers 9 bases. The source material was peripheral blood. The TCR sequence derives from a woman aged 60-70 years with acute or convalescent COVID-19. CDR3 coding DNA: TGTGCCAGCAGCACCATGGCGGGGGGGAATGAGCAGTTCTTC. Its protein product is CASSTMAGGNEQFF. The full variable domain, rest sourced from reference TRBV11-2 and TRBJ2-1, is EAGVAQSPRYKIIEKRQSVAFWCNPISGHATLYWYQQILGQGPKLLIQFQNNGVVDDSQLPKDRFSAERLKGVDSTLKIQPAKLEDSAVYLCASSTMAGGNEQFFGPGTRLTVL.